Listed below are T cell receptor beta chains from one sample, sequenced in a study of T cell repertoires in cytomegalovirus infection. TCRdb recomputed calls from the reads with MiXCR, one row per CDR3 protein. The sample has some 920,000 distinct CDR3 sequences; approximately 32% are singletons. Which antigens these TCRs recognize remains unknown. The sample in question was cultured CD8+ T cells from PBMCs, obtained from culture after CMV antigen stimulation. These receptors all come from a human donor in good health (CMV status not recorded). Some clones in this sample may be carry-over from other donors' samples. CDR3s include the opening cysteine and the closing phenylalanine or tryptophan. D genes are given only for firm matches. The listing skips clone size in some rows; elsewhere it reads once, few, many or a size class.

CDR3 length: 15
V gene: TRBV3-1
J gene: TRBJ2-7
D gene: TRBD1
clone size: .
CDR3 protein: CASSPSGTGIYEQYF
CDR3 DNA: TGTGCCAGCAGCCCCTCCGGGACAGGGATCTACGAGCAGTACTTC

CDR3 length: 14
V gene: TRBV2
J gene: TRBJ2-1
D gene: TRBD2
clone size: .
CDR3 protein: CASTSGGAYNEQFF
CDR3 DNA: TGTGCCAGCACTAGCGGGGGGGCCTACAATGAGCAGTTCTTC

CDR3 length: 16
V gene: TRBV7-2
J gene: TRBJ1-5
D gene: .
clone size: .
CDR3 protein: CASSWGLHKSDQPQHF
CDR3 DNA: TGTGCCAGCAGCTGGGGACTTCATAAATCCGATCAGCCCCAGCATTTT

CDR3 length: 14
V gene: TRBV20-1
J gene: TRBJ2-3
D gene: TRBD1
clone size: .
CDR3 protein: CSARKDRETDTQYF
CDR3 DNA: TGCAGTGCTAGAAAGGACAGGGAAACAGATACGCAGTATTTT

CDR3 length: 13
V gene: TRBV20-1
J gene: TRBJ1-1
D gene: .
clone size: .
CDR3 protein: CSARDLGGTEAFF
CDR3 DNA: TGCAGTGCTAGAGATCTTGGGGGAACTGAAGCTTTCTTT

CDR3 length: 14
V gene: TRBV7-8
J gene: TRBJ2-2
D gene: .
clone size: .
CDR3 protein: CASSLDMGTGELFF
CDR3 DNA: TGTGCCAGCAGCTTAGATATGGGAACCGGGGAGCTGTTTTTT

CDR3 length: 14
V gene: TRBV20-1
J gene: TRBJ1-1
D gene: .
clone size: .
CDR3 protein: CSARGARKRAEAFF
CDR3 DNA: TGCAGTGCTAGAGGAGCGCGGAAGAGGGCTGAAGCTTTCTTT

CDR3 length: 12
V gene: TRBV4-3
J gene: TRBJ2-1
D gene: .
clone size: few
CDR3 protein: CASSPMGRQQFF
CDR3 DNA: TGCGCCAGCAGCCCCATGGGACGACAGCAGTTCTTC

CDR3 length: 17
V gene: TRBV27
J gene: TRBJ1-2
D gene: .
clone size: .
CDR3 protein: CASSSSGLPAANYGYTF
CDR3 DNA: TGTGCCAGCAGTTCCTCGGGACTCCCGGCGGCGAACTATGGCTACACCTTC

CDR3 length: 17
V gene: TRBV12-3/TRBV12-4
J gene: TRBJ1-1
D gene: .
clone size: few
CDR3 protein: CASRPRVVSLMNTEAFF
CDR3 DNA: TGTGCCAGCAGGCCGAGGGTAGTCTCGCTGATGAACACTGAAGCTTTCTTT

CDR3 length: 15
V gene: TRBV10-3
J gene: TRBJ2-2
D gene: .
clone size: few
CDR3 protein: CAISESEANTGELFF
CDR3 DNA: TGTGCCATCAGTGAATCGGAAGCGAACACCGGGGAGCTGTTTTTT

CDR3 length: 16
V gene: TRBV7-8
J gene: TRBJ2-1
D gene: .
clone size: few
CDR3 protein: CASSLSGIGPNNEQFF
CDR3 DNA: TGTGCCAGCAGCTTATCAGGGATAGGTCCCAACAATGAGCAGTTCTTC

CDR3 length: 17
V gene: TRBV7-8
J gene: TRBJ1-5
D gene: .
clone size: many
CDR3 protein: CASSSLGRILDNQPQHF
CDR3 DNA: TGTGCCAGCAGCTCCCTGGGACGGATTCTCGACAATCAGCCCCAGCATTTT

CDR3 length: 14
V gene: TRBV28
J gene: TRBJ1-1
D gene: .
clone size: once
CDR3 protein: CASSLRAPGTEAFF
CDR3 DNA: TGTGCCAGCAGTTTACGGGCCCCCGGCACTGAAGCTTTCTTT

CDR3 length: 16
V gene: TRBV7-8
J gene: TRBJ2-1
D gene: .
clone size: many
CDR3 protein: CASSLAWGVAYNEQFF
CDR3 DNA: TGTGCCAGCAGCTTAGCGTGGGGGGTGGCCTACAATGAGCAGTTCTTC

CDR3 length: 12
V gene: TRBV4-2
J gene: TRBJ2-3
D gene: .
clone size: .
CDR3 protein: CATRIGTDTQYF
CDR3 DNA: TGTGCCACTAGAATCGGCACAGATACGCAGTATTTT

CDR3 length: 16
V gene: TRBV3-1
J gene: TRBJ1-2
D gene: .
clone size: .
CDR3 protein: CASSQVSDLKGRGYTF
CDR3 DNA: TGTGCCAGCAGCCAAGTTAGCGACCTCAAGGGGAGGGGCTACACCTTC

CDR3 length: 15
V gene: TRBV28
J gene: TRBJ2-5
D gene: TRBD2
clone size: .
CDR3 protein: CASITGGGPEETQYF
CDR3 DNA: TGTGCCAGCATCACTGGCGGGGGACCCGAAGAGACCCAGTACTTC

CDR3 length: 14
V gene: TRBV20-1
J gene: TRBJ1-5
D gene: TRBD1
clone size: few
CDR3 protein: CSANRGYSNQPQHF
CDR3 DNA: TGCAGTGCGAACAGGGGTTATAGCAATCAGCCCCAGCATTTT

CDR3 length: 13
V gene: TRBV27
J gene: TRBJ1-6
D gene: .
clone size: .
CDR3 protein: CASSSGLLSPLHF
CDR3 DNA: TGTGCCAGCAGTTCAGGGTTACTTTCACCCCTCCACTTT

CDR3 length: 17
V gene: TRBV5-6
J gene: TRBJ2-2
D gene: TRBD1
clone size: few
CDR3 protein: CASSLTGGGWDTGELFF
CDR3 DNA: TGTGCCAGCAGCTTGACAGGGGGCGGCTGGGACACCGGGGAGCTGTTTTTT

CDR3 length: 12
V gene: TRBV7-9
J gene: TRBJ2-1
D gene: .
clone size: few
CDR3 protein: CASSLKGGEQFF
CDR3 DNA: TGTGCCAGCAGCTTAAAAGGGGGTGAGCAGTTCTTC

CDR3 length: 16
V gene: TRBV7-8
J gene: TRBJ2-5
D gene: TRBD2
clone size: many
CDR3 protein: CASSSPLSGAQETQYF
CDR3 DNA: TGTGCCAGCAGCTCCCCCCTTAGCGGGGCCCAAGAGACCCAGTACTTC

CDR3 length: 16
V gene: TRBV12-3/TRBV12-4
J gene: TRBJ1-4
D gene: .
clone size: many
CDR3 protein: CASSSNPRATNEKLFF
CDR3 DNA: TGTGCCAGCAGTTCCAATCCCCGCGCAACTAATGAAAAACTGTTTTTT

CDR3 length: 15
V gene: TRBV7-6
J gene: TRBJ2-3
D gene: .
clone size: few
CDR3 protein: CASSPTVRGADGGYF
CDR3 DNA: TGTGCCAGCAGCCCGACAGTCCGCGGGGCAGATGGGGGGTATTTT

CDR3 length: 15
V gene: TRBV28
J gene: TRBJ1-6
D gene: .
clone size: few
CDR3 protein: CASSVSRLDNSPLHF
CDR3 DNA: TGTGCCAGCAGTGTATCGCGACTGGATAATTCACCCCTCCACTTT

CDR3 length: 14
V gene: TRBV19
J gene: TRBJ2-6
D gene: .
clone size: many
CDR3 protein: CASSTSSGANVLTF
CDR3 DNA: TGTGCCAGCAGCACCAGCTCTGGGGCCAACGTCCTGACTTTC

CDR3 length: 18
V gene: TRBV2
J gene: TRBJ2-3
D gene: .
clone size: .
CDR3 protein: CASSEALRLSSSTDTQYF
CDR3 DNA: TGTGCCAGCAGTGAAGCGCTTCGACTATCCTCGAGCACAGATACGCAGTATTTT

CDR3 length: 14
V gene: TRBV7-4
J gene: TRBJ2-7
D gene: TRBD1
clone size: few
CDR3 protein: CASSTTGYAYEQYF
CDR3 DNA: TGTGCCAGCAGCACGACAGGGTACGCCTACGAGCAGTACTTC

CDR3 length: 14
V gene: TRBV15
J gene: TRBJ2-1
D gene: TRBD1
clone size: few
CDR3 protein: CATTGTGNYNEQFF
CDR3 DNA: TGTGCCACCACCGGGACAGGGAACTACAATGAGCAGTTCTTC

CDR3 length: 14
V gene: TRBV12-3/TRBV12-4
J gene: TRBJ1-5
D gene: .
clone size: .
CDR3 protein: CASTRGDEDQPQHF
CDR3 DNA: TGTGCCAGCACCCGGGGGGACGAGGATCAGCCCCAGCATTTT

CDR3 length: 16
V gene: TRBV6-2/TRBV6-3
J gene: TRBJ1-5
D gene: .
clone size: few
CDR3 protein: CASSYGLRAIGQPQHF
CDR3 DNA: TGTGCCAGCAGTTACGGGTTAAGGGCAATCGGTCAGCCCCAGCATTTT

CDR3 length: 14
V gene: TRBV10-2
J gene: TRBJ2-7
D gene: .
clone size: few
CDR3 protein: CASTFGGTSYEQYF
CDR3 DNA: TGCGCCAGCACCTTTGGGGGGACCTCCTACGAGCAGTACTTC

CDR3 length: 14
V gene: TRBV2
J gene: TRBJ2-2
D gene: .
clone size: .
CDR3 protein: CAREDSLNTGELFF
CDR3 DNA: TGTGCCAGGGAGGACAGTCTAAACACCGGGGAGCTGTTTTTT

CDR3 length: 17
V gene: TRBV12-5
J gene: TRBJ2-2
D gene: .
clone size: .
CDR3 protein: CASGYNLEGSNTGELFF
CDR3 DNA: TGTGCTAGTGGTTATAACCTGGAGGGATCGAACACCGGGGAGCTGTTTTTT

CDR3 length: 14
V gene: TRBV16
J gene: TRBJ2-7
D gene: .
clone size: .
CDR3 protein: CASSLTAISYEQYF
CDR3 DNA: TGTGCCAGCAGCTTAACAGCCATCTCCTACGAGCAGTACTTC

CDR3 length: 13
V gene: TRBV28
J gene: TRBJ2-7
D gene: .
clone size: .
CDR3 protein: CASSYELTYEQYF
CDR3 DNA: TGTGCCAGCAGCTACGAACTCACCTACGAGCAGTACTTC

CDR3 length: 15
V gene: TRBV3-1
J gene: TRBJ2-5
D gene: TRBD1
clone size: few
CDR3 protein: CASSQDQGAQETQYF
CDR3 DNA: TGTGCCAGCAGCCAAGACCAGGGGGCCCAAGAGACCCAGTACTTC

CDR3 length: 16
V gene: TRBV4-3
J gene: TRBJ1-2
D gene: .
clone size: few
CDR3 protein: CASSHNPQQPRDGYTF
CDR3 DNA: TGCGCCAGCAGCCACAACCCCCAGCAGCCAAGAGATGGCTACACCTTC

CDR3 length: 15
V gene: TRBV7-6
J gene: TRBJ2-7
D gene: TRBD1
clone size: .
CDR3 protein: CASSPRTGKSYEQYF
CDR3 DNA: TGTGCCAGCAGCCCCAGGACAGGGAAGTCCTACGAGCAGTACTTC

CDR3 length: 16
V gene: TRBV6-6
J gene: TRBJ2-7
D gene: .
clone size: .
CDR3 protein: CASSFHRDAGSYEQYF
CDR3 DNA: TGTGCCAGCAGTTTTCACCGGGACGCAGGGAGTTACGAGCAGTACTTC

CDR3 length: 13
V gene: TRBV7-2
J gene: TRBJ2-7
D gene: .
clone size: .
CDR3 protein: CASSLPLRNEQYF
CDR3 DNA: TGTGCCAGCAGCTTACCCCTTAGGAACGAGCAGTACTTC

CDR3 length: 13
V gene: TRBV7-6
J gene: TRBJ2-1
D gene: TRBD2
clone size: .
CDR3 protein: CASSPGGGFEQFF
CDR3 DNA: TGTGCCAGCAGCCCCGGCGGGGGGTTTGAGCAGTTCTTC

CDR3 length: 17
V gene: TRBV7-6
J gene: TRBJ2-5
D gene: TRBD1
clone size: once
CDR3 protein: CASSLFGQGALVETQYF
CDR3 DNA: TGTGCCAGCAGCTTATTTGGGCAGGGGGCCTTGGTGGAGACCCAGTACTTC

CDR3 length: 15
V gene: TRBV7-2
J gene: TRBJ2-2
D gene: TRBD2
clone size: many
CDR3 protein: CASSLLGGGTGELFF
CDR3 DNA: TGTGCCAGCAGCTTATTAGGCGGGGGGACCGGGGAGCTGTTTTTT

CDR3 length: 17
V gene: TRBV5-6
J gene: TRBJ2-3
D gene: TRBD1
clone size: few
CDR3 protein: CASSLTMGQGSTDTQYF
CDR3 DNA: TGTGCCAGCAGTCTTACGATGGGACAGGGAAGCACAGATACGCAGTATTTT

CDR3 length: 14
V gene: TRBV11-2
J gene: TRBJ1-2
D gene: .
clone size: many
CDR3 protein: CASSLGQTNYGYTF
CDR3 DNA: TGTGCCAGCAGCTTAGGACAGACGAACTATGGCTACACCTTC

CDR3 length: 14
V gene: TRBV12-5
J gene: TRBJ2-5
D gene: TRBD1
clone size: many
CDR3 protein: CATIGQGLWETQYF
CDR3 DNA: TGTGCTACCATCGGACAGGGGCTTTGGGAGACCCAGTACTTC

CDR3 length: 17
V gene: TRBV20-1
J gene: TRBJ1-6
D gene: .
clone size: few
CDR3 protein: CSARDSDSLSYNSPLHF
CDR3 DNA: TGCAGTGCTAGAGACTCCGACAGTCTGTCCTATAATTCACCCCTCCACTTT

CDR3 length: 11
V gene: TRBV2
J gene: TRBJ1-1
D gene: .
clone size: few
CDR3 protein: CASTGETEAFF
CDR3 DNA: TGTGCCAGCACCGGTGAGACTGAAGCTTTCTTT

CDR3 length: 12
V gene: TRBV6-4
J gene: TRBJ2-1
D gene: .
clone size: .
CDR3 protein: CARLTVGNEQFF
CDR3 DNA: TGTGCCAGATTGACCGTTGGGAATGAGCAGTTCTTC

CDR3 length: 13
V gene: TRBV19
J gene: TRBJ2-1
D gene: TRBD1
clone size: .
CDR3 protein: CASSQGFYNEQFF
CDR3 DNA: TGTGCCAGCTCACAGGGGTTCTACAATGAGCAGTTCTTC

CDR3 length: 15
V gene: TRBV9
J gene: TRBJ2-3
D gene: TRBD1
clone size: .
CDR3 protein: CASSVVGTVTDTQYF
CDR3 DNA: TGTGCCAGCAGCGTAGTTGGGACAGTCACAGATACGCAGTATTTT

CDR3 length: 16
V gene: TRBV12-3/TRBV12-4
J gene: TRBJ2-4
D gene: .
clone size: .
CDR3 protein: CASSSWDAEGWNIQYF
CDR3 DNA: TGTGCCAGCAGTTCCTGGGATGCAGAGGGGTGGAACATTCAGTACTTC